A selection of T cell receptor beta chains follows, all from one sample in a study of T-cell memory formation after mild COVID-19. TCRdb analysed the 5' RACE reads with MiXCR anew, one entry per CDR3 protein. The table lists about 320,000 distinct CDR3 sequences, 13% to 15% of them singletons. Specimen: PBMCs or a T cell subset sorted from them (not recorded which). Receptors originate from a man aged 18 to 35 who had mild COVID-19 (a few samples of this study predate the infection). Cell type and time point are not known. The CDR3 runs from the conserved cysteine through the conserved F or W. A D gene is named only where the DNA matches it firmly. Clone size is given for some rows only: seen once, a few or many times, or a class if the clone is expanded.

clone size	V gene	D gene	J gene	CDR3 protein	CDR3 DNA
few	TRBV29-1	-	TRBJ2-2	CSVGEGTNGELFF	TGCAGCGTTGGAGAGGGTACCAACGGGGAGCTGTTTTTT
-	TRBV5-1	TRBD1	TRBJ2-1	CASSSYRGLDEQFF	TGCGCCAGCAGCTCGTACAGGGGGTTGGATGAGCAGTTCTTC
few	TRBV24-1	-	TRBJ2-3	CATSDLVLKEDTQYF	TGTGCCACCAGTGATTTGGTATTGAAGGAAGATACGCAGTATTTT
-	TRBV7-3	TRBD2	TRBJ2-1	CASSFAGGPGYEQFF	TGTGCCAGCAGCTTCGCGGGGGGGCCTGGGTATGAGCAGTTCTTC
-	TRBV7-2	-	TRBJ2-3	CASGAGGGTDTQYF	TGTGCCAGCGGGGCAGGAGGAGGCACAGATACGCAGTATTTT
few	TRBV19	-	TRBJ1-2	CATTRKQEDEYGYTF	TGTGCCACCACCAGAAAACAGGAAGATGAGTATGGCTACACCTTC
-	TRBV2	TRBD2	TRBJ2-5	CASSDGSLAGEETQYF	TGTGCCAGCAGTGATGGTTCACTAGCGGGAGAAGAGACCCAGTACTTC
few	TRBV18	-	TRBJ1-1	CASSPREGVGEAFF	TGTGCCAGCTCCCCTCGGGAGGGTGTAGGTGAAGCTTTCTTT
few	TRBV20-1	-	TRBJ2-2	CSANPGTLNTGELFF	TGCAGTGCTAACCCCGGGACACTAAACACCGGGGAGCTGTTTTTT
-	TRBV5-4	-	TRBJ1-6	CASSLASSPGRLDNSPLHF	TGTGCCAGCAGCTTGGCCAGCTCCCCGGGGCGGTTGGATAATTCACCCCTCCACTTT
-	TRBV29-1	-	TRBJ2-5	CSALTGLETQYF	TGCAGCGCCCTTACAGGGTTAGAGACCCAGTACTTC
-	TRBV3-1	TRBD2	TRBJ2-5	CASSRTLPGLSQETQYF	TGTGCCAGCAGCCGAACACTTCCGGGACTAAGCCAAGAGACCCAGTACTTC
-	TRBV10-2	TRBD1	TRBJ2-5	CASRGTVQETQYF	TGTGCCAGCAGGGGGACGGTCCAAGAGACCCAGTACTTC
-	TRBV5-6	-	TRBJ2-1	CASSLKDGQFF	TGTGCCAGCAGCTTAAAGGACGGGCAGTTCTTC
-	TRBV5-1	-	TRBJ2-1	CASSLVRGSGEQFF	TGCGCCAGCAGCTTAGTCCGGGGAAGCGGTGAGCAGTTCTTC
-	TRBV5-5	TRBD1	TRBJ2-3	CASSLGDRVTDTQYF	TGTGCCAGCAGCTTGGGGGACAGGGTCACAGATACGCAGTATTTT
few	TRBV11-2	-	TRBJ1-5	CASSPLPGGAF	TGTGCCAGCAGCCCTCTTCCCGGAGGGGCTTTT
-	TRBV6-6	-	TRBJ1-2	CASTSGRLNYGYTF	TGTGCCAGCACCTCAGGTCGTCTTAACTATGGCTACACCTTC
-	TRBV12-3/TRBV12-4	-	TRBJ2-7	CASRLGQTYEQYF	TGTGCCAGCAGGCTCGGACAAACCTACGAGCAGTACTTC
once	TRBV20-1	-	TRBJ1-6	CSARSRGEGGNYSPLHF	TGCAGTGCTAGATCCCGCGGGGAGGGGGGAAACTATTCACCCCTCCACTTT
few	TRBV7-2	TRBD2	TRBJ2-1	CASSLAGLAGGREQFF	TGTGCCAGCAGCTTAGCCGGCCTAGCGGGGGGGCGAGAGCAGTTCTTC
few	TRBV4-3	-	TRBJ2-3	CASSQEWGLGVADTQYF	TGCGCCAGCAGCCAAGAGTGGGGTCTGGGGGTGGCAGATACGCAGTATTTT
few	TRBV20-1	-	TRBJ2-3	CSARDLSRHADTQYF	TGCAGTGCTAGAGATCTGTCTAGGCACGCAGATACGCAGTATTTT
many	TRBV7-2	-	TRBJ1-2	CASSGTGFGYTF	TGTGCCAGCAGCGGAACAGGTTTTGGCTACACCTTC
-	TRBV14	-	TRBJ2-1	CASSQLNNEQFF	TGTGCCAGCAGCCAATTGAACAATGAGCAGTTCTTC
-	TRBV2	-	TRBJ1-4	CASSYFSGTNEKLFF	TGTGCCAGCAGTTATTTCAGTGGAACTAATGAAAAACTGTTTTTT
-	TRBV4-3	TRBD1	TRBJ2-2	CASSQGAGTGELFF	TGCGCCAGCAGTCAGGGGGCGGGCACCGGGGAGCTGTTTTTT
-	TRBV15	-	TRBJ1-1	CATSRDLLSPVEAFF	TGTGCCACCAGCAGAGATCTTCTCTCCCCAGTGGAAGCTTTCTTT
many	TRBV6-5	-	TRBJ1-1	CASRWGTEAFF	TGTGCCAGTAGATGGGGCACTGAAGCTTTCTTT
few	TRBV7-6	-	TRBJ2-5	CASSLELGALQETQYF	TGTGCCAGCAGCTTAGAGTTAGGGGCGCTGCAAGAGACCCAGTACTTC
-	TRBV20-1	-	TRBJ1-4	CSASLGRTLFF	TGCAGTGCTAGTTTGGGCAGGACGCTGTTTTTT
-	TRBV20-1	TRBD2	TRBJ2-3	CSAQTSGGGIADTQYF	TGCAGTGCTCAGACTAGCGGGGGCGGGATAGCAGATACGCAGTATTTT
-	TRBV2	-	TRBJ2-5	CASTSWQETQYF	TGTGCCAGCACTAGCTGGCAAGAGACCCAGTACTTC
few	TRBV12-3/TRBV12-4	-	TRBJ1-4	CASSFRYNEKLFF	TGTGCCAGCAGTTTTCGGTATAATGAAAAACTGTTTTTT
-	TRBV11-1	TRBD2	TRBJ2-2	CASSLAIYASGGELFF	TGTGCCAGCAGCTTAGCGATCTACGCTAGCGGCGGGGAGCTGTTTTTT
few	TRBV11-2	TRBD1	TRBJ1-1	CASSLGRDRGRSAFF	TGTGCCAGCAGCTTGGGCCGGGACAGGGGGCGATCAGCTTTCTTT
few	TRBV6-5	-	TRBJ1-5	CASSRSGTSNQPQHF	TGTGCCAGCAGTCGGTCAGGGACTAGCAATCAGCCCCAGCATTTT
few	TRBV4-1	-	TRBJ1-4	CASSQGPQLASTNEKLFF	TGCGCCAGCAGCCAGGGTCCCCAGTTGGCTTCGACTAATGAAAAACTGTTTTTT
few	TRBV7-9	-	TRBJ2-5	CASSPGGKTQYF	TGTGCCAGCAGCCCCGGCGGGAAGACCCAGTACTTC
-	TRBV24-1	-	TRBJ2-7	CATSAGGSYEQYF	TGTGCCACCAGTGCCGGCGGGTCCTACGAGCAGTACTTC
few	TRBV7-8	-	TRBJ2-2	CASRSVPGRSANTGELFF	TGTGCCAGCAGGTCCGTTCCAGGGAGATCCGCGAACACCGGGGAGCTGTTTTTT